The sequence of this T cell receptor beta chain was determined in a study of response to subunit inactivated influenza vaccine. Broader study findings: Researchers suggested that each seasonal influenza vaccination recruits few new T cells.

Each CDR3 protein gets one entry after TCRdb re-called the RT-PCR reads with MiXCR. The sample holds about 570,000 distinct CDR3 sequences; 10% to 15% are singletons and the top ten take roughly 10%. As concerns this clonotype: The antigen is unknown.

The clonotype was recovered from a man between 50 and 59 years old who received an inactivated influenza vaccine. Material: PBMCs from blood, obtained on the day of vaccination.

The CDR3 DNA reads as TGTGCCACCAGCAGAGACGGACCTGAGTCGTGGTCTGGAAACACCATATATTTT. Translation gives CATSRDGPESWSGNTIYF. J is TRBJ1-3 and V is TRBV15; no reliable D call. Trimming shortened V by 0 bases and J by 1 base, and 16 bases separated the two germline ends. CDR1 is LNHNV, CDR2 YYDKDF, per germline (reference sequence). This CDR3 has 18 residues.